What follows are 18 T cell receptor beta chains derived from one specimen sequenced in a study of cytomegalovirus exposure and HLA in healthy donors. The study ran its PCR with 60 Vbeta and 13 Jbeta primers. TCRdb keeps only in-frame clones here, not all; method: immunoSEQ multiplex PCR. Counted here are about 130,000 clones, approximately 80% occurring once; the ten biggest clones make up 1.2%. The sample was PBMCs. These receptor sequences come from a man aged 50-59 years in good health and CMV-seronegative.

This clone was seen more than once but under ten times. CDR3 sequence: CASSQERTAEKLFF. The CDR3 DNA sequence: TGCGCCAGCAGCCAAGAGAGGACAGCCGAAAAACTGTTTTTT. The V and J genes are TRBV4-3 and TRBJ1-4; possibly TRBD1 for D (6 bases). The CDR3 sequence is 14 residues long. Germline CDR1 and CDR2: LGHNA and YSLEER. Trimming stripped 0 bases from V and 8 bases from J, with 10 bases between.

The CDR3 DNA sequence: TGTGCCAGCAGCTCCGAGGCCGGGAGGGAGTACGAGCAGTACTTC. As protein: CASSSEAGREYEQYF. V is TRBV7-6 and J is TRBJ2-7; 8 nucleotides line up with TRBD2. The CDR3 loop spans 15 amino acids. With V trimmed by 4 bases and J by 4 bases, 9 bases remained unmatched. The V gene's germline CDR1 is SGHVS and CDR2 FNYEAQ.

This chain links TRBV19 with TRBJ2-1; 14 bases are a match to TRBD2. Germline V gene lookup returns CDR1 LNHDA and CDR2 SQIVND (reference sequence). This CDR3 has 15 amino acids. V lost 5 bases to trimming and J lost 8 bases; unmatched junction nucleotides: 5. CDR3 protein: CASSLRLAGGDEQFF. In DNA form, the CDR3 reads TGTGCCAGTAGTCTCCGACTAGCGGGAGGGGATGAGCAGTTCTTC. The whole variable domain, filled in from reference TRBV19 and TRBJ2-1, reads DGGITQSPKYLFRKEGQNVTLSCEQNLNHDAMYWYRQDPGQGLRLIYYSQIVNDFQKGDIAEGYSVSREKKESFPLTVTSAQKNPTAFYLCASSLRLAGGDEQFFGPGTRLTVL.

The chain carries TRBV5-1 and TRBJ1-2, with D uncertain. CDR1 and CDR2 from the germline V gene are SGHRS and YFSETQ. The V gene lost 0 bases and the J gene lost 6 bases, with 12 bases spanning the gap. This CDR3 comprises 14 residues. DNA of the CDR3: TGCGCCAGCAGCTTGGAACTGGTAATCGATGGCTACACCTTC. Protein sequence: CASSLELVIDGYTF.

In its sample, this clone was seen a few times. The gene calls are TRBV11-2 and TRBJ1-1; 7 bases are shared with TRBD1. V shed 5 bases, J shed 1 base, and the junction held 4 bases outside the gene matches. Germline values: CDR1 SGHAT, CDR2 FQNNGV. CDR3 size: 14 residues. CDR3 bases: TGTGCCAGCAGCACCCACAGGGGGAACACTGAAGCTTTCTTT. Protein sequence: CASSTHRGNTEAFF.

This clone was seen a handful of times. The chain recombines TRBV5-1 with TRBJ1-2; TRBD1 agrees at 8 bases. V lost 1 base to trimming and J lost 10 bases; unmatched junction nucleotides: 9. CDR3 length: 14 residues. Germline V CDR1 and CDR2: SGHRS, YFSETQ. Written as DNA, the CDR3 is TGCGCCAGCAGCTTGAACCAGGGGGCGGCTTACTACACCTTC. This gives the protein CASSLNQGAAYYTF.

This chain links TRBV29-1 with TRBJ1-1, with a possible D match to TRBD1 (5 bases). Per germline, CDR1 SQVTM and CDR2 ANQGSEA. This CDR3 region has 13 residues. Trimming took 2 bases from V and 5 from J, leaving 12 bases between them. The CDR3: CSVEIGGGTEAFF. The CDR3 DNA reads as TGCAGCGTTGAAATTGGGGGGGGGACTGAAGCTTTCTTT.

This clone was seen more than once but under ten times. The junction shows a germline mismatch at one end, possibly a read error. This sequence joins TRBV7-7 and TRBJ2-5; a weak D match, TRBD1 (7 bases). This CDR3 contains 18 residues. CDR1 and CDR2 from the germline V gene are SSHAT and FNYEAQ (reference sequence). CDR3 in amino acids: CASSLRDRSASTQETQYF. CDR3 nucleotide sequence: TGTGCTAGCAGCTTGCGGGACAGAAGTGCCTCGACCCAAGAGACCCAGTACTTC.

This clone has a single count. The chain employs TRBV2 and TRBJ1-5; the D is unclear. Germline CDR1 SNHLY, CDR2 FYNNEI. The CDR3 spans 15 residues. The V end lost 3 bases, the J end lost 3 bases, and 12 bases lay between the germline ends. For the CDR3, the DNA is TGTGCCAGCAGTGATGAGTATCAACCCAATCAGCCCCAGCATTTT. It yields the protein CASSDEYQPNQPQHF.

The chain combines TRBV30 with TRBJ2-1; 14 bases match TRBD2. Germline assignment: CDR1 GTSNPN and CDR2 SVGIG (reference sequence). The junction had 6 bases not matched to a gene; V was cut back by 3 bases and J by 8 bases. The CDR3 consists of 15 residues. The CDR3 sequence: CAWSPGTSGSHEQFF. Here the CDR3 DNA reads TGTGCCTGGAGCCCAGGGACTAGCGGGAGCCATGAGCAGTTCTTC.

The chain combines TRBV6-1 with TRBJ1-3; D remains unclear. Germline assignment: CDR1 MNHNS and CDR2 SASEGT. This CDR3 has 15 residues. Trimming cost V 7 bases and J 4 bases, with 17 bases left between them. DNA of the CDR3: TGTGCCAGCAACAAAGGGTTGGAGGCAGGAAACACCATATATTTT. Its translation: CASNKGLEAGNTIYF.

The V call is TRBV7-9, the J call TRBJ2-5, with a tentative D call TRBD2 (6 bases). Looked up from germline, CDR1 is SEHNR and CDR2 is FQNEAQ (reference sequence). V was clipped by 2 bases and J by 5 bases, with 12 bases between them. This CDR3 has 14 residues. The CDR3 protein is CASSLPGTWETQYF. CDR3 bases: TGTGCCAGCAGCTTACCCGGGACTTGGGAGACCCAGTACTTC.

The V and J genes are TRBV5-1 and TRBJ2-2, with a possible D match to TRBD2 (7 bases). The germline CDR1 and CDR2 sequences are SGHRS and YFSETQ. CDR3 size: 20 residues. V shed 0 bases and J shed 0 bases, with 21 bases lying between them. The CDR3 sequence is CASSLEALGGTQANTGELFF. CDR3 nucleotides: TGCGCCAGCAGCTTGGAAGCTTTGGGGGGGACACAGGCGAACACCGGGGAGCTGTTTTTT.

This clone has more than one count but fewer than ten. V gene TRBV6-1 combines with J gene TRBJ1-3; 8 nucleotides line up with TRBD1. The CDR3 extends over 14 amino acids. V trimming: 6 bases; J trimming: 7 bases; junction bases outside the gene matches: 8. The germline V gene encodes CDR1 MNHNS and CDR2 SASEGT. Here the CDR3 reads CASSDRGRRNTIYF. CDR3 nucleotides: TGTGCCAGCAGCGACAGGGGACGGCGCAACACCATATATTTT.

The genes are TRBV10-1 and TRBJ2-7, with 10 bases aligning to TRBD1. The germline V gene encodes CDR1 WNHNN and CDR2 SYGVQD (reference sequence). The CDR3 is made up of 15 amino acids. The V gene end was trimmed by 2 bases and the J gene end by 4 bases; junction bases not matched to a gene: 5. The CDR3, as DNA: TGCGCCAGCAGTGAGGGGACAGGGGTGATGTACGAGCAGTACTTC. Protein product: CASSEGTGVMYEQYF.

This clone has just one count. This rearrangement joins TRBV28 to TRBJ1-5; D unresolved. Germline loops: CDR1 MDHEN, CDR2 SYDVKM. The CDR3 runs to 14 residues. V was clipped by 2 bases and J by 8 bases, with 13 bases between them. CDR3 residues: CASSLGQAREPQHF. CDR3 bases: TGTGCCAGCAGTTTAGGGCAGGCGAGGGAGCCCCAGCATTTT.

V gene TRBV10-1 combines with J gene TRBJ2-2, with 8 bases fitting TRBD1. This CDR3 has 16 amino acids. V was clipped by 4 bases and J by 4 bases; unmatched bases: 8. The germline V gene has CDR1 WNHNN and CDR2 SYGVQD (reference sequence). The CDR3 region is CASSADRGAGTGELFF. In DNA form, the CDR3 reads TGCGCCAGCAGTGCCGACAGGGGCGCCGGCACCGGGGAGCTGTTTTTT.

This clone came up a few times. The chain has TRBV10-2 and TRBJ1-5; possible D gene TRBD1, 5 bases. Trimming cost V 2 bases and J 11 bases, with 22 bases left between them. Germline values: CDR1 WSHSY, CDR2 SAAADI. The CDR3 contains 16 residues. The CDR3 region is CASSELQGHLKSAQHF. For the CDR3, the DNA is TGCGCCAGCAGTGAGCTTCAAGGACATTTGAAATCAGCCCAGCATTTT.